The 11 T cell receptor beta chains below were found in one sample sequenced in a study of control samples from healthy donors and cancer patients. The table came from immunoSEQ multiplex PCR; TCRdb's copy has only in-frame clones and leaves some out. The sample consists of around 100,000 clones, under 95% of them appearing once. Input material: blood. Source of these receptors: a woman between 18 and 30 years old in good health.

As regards this clone: A read error may produce the germline difference seen at one junction end. The CDR3 loop is CVSAPGGTQETQYF. The CDR3 coding sequence is TGCGTCAGCGCGCCAGGGGGAACCCAAGAGACCCAGTACTTC. The chain is built from TRBV5-1 and TRBJ2-5, with TRBD1 matching 7 bases. Germline V gene lookup returns CDR1 SGHRS and CDR2 YFSETQ. This CDR3 contains 14 residues.

V and J are TRBV7-9 and TRBJ2-7, with 8 bases identical to TRBD2. Losses at the gene ends were 4 bases for V and 12 bases for J; bases not matched to a gene: 17. Looked up from germline, CDR1 is SEHNR and CDR2 is FQNEAQ (reference sequence). The CDR3 is 15 residues long. CDR3 sequence (DNA): TGTGCCAGCAGCTCGGCCCGGGGGGGGACTTTAGAGACGTACTTC. Encoded protein: CASSSARGGTLETYF.

V and J are TRBV5-8 and TRBJ2-6, with unresolved D. The CDR3 extends over 18 amino acids. The V gene's germline CDR1 is SGHTS and CDR2 YDEGEE. V gave up 0 bases and J gave up 0 bases, with 13 bases separating them. DNA of the CDR3: TGTGCCAGCAGCTTGGCTGCAGTAGGGATCTCTGGGGCCAACGTCCTGACTTTC. It is translated as CASSLAAVGISGANVLTF. Based on the CDR3 plus reference TRBV5-8 and TRBJ2-6, the full variable domain is EAGVTQSPTHLIKTRGQQATLRCSPISGHTSVYWYQQALGLGLQFLLWYDEGEERNRGNFPPRFSGRQFPNYSSELNVNALELEDSALYLCASSLAAVGISGANVLTFGAGSRLTVL.

This clone was picked up one time. The rearrangement joins TRBV19 to TRBJ2-1; D is possibly TRBD2 (6 bases). CDR3 length: 14 residues. Germline V gene data show CDR1 as LNHDA and CDR2 as SQIVND (reference sequence). Trimming pared 5 bases from V and 9 bases from J, leaving 17 bases between. In DNA form, the CDR3 reads TGTGCCAGTAGTGTTAACCCCAACGGGGGTGAGCAGTTCTTC. It codes for CASSVNPNGGEQFF.

The rearrangement uses TRBV19 and TRBJ2-2, with D uncertain. Trimming took off 3 bases at V and 3 bases at J, with 11 bases between the two ends. CDR1 is LNHDA and CDR2 is SQIVND in the germline V gene (reference sequence). This CDR3 spans 15 amino acids. The CDR3 DNA sequence: TGTGCCAGTAGTATGATGGCAGACTACACCGGGGAGCTGTTTTTT. Its protein product is CASSMMADYTGELFF.

The V call is TRBV7-9, the J call TRBJ1-1; tentative D call: TRBD1 (5 bases). CDR3 length: 15 residues. Between the trimmed V and J ends, which lost 7 bases and 3 bases, there was a span of 18 bases. Per germline, CDR1 SEHNR and CDR2 FQNEAQ (reference sequence). CDR3 sequence (DNA): TGTGCCAGCAACCTAGATCCCGGGGGTTACACTGAAGCTTTCTTT. Protein product: CASNLDPGGYTEAFF. The entire variable domain, with the rest obtained from reference TRBV7-9 and TRBJ1-1, is as follows: DTGVSQNPRHKITKRGQNVTFRCDPISEHNRLYWYRQTLGQGPEFLTYFQNEAQLEKSRLLSDRFSAERPKGSFSTLEIQRTEQGDSAMYLCASNLDPGGYTEAFFGQGTRLTVV.

V is TRBV28 and J is TRBJ1-1, with D maybe TRBD1 (5 bases). Looked up from germline, CDR1 is MDHEN and CDR2 is SYDVKM. The CDR3 loop spans 13 amino acids. Trimming took off 11 bases at V and 5 bases at J, with 18 bases between the two ends. In DNA form, the CDR3 reads TGTGCCGGTGGGTTTCGGGGCTTAACTGAAGCTTTCTTT. As protein: CAGGFRGLTEAFF.

The CDR3 sequence: CASSRSTNTGELFF. CDR3 bases: TGTGCCAGCAGCCGTTCCACGAACACCGGGGAGCTGTTTTTT. The V call is TRBV7-2, the J call TRBJ2-2; D is unresolved. This CDR3 region has 14 residues. Trimming stripped 5 bases from V and 0 bases from J, with 7 bases between. The germline CDR1 and CDR2 sequences are SGHTA and FQGNSA. Using reference TRBV7-2 and TRBJ2-2 for the parts outside the CDR3, the full variable domain is GAGVSQSPSNKVTEKGKDVELRCDPISGHTALYWYRQSLGQGLEFLIYFQGNSAPDKSGLPSDRFSAERTGGSVSTLTIQRTQQEDSAVYLCASSRSTNTGELFFGEGSRLTVL.

This chain links TRBV7-9 with TRBJ2-2; 9 bases align to TRBD2. The CDR3 runs to 17 residues. The germline V gene encodes CDR1 SEHNR and CDR2 FQNEAQ (reference sequence). Losses at the gene ends were 1 base for V and 0 bases for J; bases not matched to a gene: 3. CDR3 in amino acids: CASSLDPSGTNTGELFF. CDR3 nucleotides: TGTGCCAGCAGCTTAGATCCTAGCGGGACGAACACCGGGGAGCTGTTTTTT.

CDR3 DNA sequence: TGTGCCATTACGCGGGAGTACTCCTACAATGAGCAGTTCTTC. Translated, it gives CAITREYSYNEQFF. This chain uses TRBV10-3 with TRBJ2-1; TRBD2 matches 7 bases. This CDR3 region has 14 residues. Germline-derived CDR1 and CDR2 are ENHRY and SYGVKD. The V and J ends lost 9 bases and 0 bases, in that order; junction bases with no gene match: 5.

This CDR3 reads CASGISSTDTQYF. As DNA, the CDR3 is TGTGCCAGCGGGATCAGTAGCACAGATACGCAGTATTTT. The chain has TRBV2 and TRBJ2-3, with D hard to call. V dropped 8 bases and J dropped 0 bases, with 9 bases sitting between them. Germline CDR1 and CDR2: SNHLY and FYNNEI. This CDR3 has 13 amino acids.